What follows is one T cell receptor beta chain and its context. Sequencing was performed with immunoSEQ multiplex PCR; in TCRdb, only in-frame clones are kept and a portion is missing. The data show 50,000 to 55,000 clones, approximately 90% seen once. The data derive from a study of blood T cell repertoires in COVID-19. Overall study context: There were acute and convalescent COVID-19 samples, and they came from the United States, Italy and Spain. In each case, the material was cDNA or gDNA derived from T cells, B-cell-depleted T cells, or PBMCs.

CDR3 length: 16 amino acids. Trimming left V 1 base short and J 5 bases short, with 18 bases between. The germline CDR1 and CDR2 sequences are SGDLS and YYNGEE. This chain uses TRBV9 with TRBJ1-1; D is uncertain. The sequence was obtained from a man over 45 with acute or convalescent COVID-19. Sequenced input: peripheral blood. Here the CDR3 reads CASSVSPVLMSTEAFF. CDR3 bases: TGTGCCAGCAGCGTATCCCCGGTCTTAATGAGTACTGAAGCTTTCTTT.